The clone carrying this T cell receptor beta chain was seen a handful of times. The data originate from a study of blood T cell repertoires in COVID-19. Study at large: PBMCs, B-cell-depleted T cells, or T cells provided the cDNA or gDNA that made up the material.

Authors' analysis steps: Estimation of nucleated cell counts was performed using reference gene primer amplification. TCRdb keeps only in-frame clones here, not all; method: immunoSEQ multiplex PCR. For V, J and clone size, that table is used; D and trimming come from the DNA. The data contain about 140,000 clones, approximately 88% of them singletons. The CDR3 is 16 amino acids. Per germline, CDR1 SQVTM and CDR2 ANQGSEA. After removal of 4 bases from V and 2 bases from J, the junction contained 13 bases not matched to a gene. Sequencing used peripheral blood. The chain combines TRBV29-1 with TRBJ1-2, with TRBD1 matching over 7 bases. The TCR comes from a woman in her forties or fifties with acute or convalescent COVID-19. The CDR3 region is CSVGVGDGTVNYGYTF. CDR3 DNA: TGCAGCGTTGGAGTTGGGGATGGGACAGTGAACTATGGCTACACCTTC.